These 6 T cell receptor beta chains came from one sample sequenced in a study of human T cells and chemical hapten exposure. The time point was: pre-sensitization, week 0. Regarding treatment: therapeutic diphenylcyclopropenone sensitization with weekly scalp DPC. TCRdb re-called the RACE reads with MiXCR, one entry per CDR3 protein. The data show about 70,000 distinct CDR3 sequences, about a tenth seen once. This specimen was whole blood, taken in connection with sensitization to the hapten diphenylcyclopropenone (DPC). These receptor sequences come from a woman aged 45-60 years with alopecia areata. Some clones in this sample may be carry-over from other donors' samples.

V and J are TRBV5-1 and TRBJ1-4; D is ambiguous. CDR1 is SGHRS and CDR2 is YFSETQ in the germline V gene. The CDR3 extends over 16 amino acids. V was cut by 0 bases and J by 0 bases, with 9 bases left in between. CDR3 region: CASSLEGGATNEKLFF. In DNA, the CDR3 is TGCGCCAGCAGCTTGGAGGGTGGAGCAACTAATGAAAAACTGTTTTTT.

This clonotype has at least ten counts. The V and J genes are TRBV3-1 and TRBJ1-5, with 9 bases identical to TRBD1. The germline gives CDR1 LGHDT, CDR2 YNNKEL (reference sequence). There are 16 residues in the CDR3. Trimming cost V 3 bases and J 0 bases; bases outside gene matches: 3. The CDR3 here is CASSHGTGNSNQPQHF. Written as DNA, the CDR3 is TGTGCCAGCAGCCATGGGACAGGGAATAGCAATCAGCCCCAGCATTTT.

This clonotype was found many times. The J gene is TRBJ1-2, the V gene TRBV7-2; unclear D gene. Trimming cost V 5 bases and J 1 base, with 11 bases left between them. Germline values: CDR1 SGHTA, CDR2 FQGNSA. The CDR3 has 14 residues. The CDR3 DNA reads TGTGCCAGCAGCCCAGGACGGTTTAACTATGGCTACACCTTC. Its protein is CASSPGRFNYGYTF. Based on the CDR3 plus reference TRBV7-2 and TRBJ1-2, the full variable domain is GAGVSQSPSNKVTEKGKDVELRCDPISGHTALYWYRQSLGQGLEFLIYFQGNSAPDKSGLPSDRFSAERTGGSVSTLTIQRTQQEDSAVYLCASSPGRFNYGYTFGSGTRLTVV.

This clonotype was found many times. The chain employs TRBV30 and TRBJ1-1, with 8 bases that match TRBD1. This CDR3 has 13 amino acids. Per germline, CDR1 GTSNPN and CDR2 SVGIG (reference sequence). With V trimmed by 2 bases and J by 6 bases, 5 bases remained unmatched. The CDR3, as DNA: TGTGCCTGGAGTACACAGGGGGTCGCTGAAGCTTTCTTT. As protein: CAWSTQGVAEAFF.

The chain is built from TRBV7-2 and TRBJ2-3; TRBD2 matches at 7 bases. The CDR3 length is 16 residues. Per the germline V gene, CDR1 is SGHTA and CDR2 is FQGNSA. V gave up 1 base and J gave up 6 bases; unmatched junction bases: 10. The CDR3 sequence is CASSLEAGPPLDTQYF. In DNA, the CDR3 is TGTGCCAGCAGCTTAGAAGCGGGGCCCCCCTTGGATACGCAGTATTTT.

V and J are TRBV28 and TRBJ2-7; 8 bases map to TRBD1. This CDR3 has 14 amino acids. The germline gives CDR1 MDHEN, CDR2 SYDVKM. The junction had 8 bases not matched to a gene; V was cut back by 6 bases and J by 4 bases. This chain's CDR3 is CASRFQGAPYEQYF. DNA for the CDR3: TGTGCCAGCAGATTTCAGGGGGCCCCATACGAGCAGTACTTC. The full variable domain, rest sourced from reference TRBV28 and TRBJ2-7, is DVKVTQSSRYLVKRTGEKVFLECVQDMDHENMFWYRQDPGLGLRLIYFSYDVKMKEKGDIPEGYSVSREKKERFSLILESASTNQTSMYLCASRFQGAPYEQYFGPGTRLTVT.